This T cell receptor (beta chain) was sequenced in a study of T-cell reconstitution after alpha-beta-depleted transplantation in children. Study-wide points: There were some patients whose high TCRbeta diversity at day 60 came from surviving recipient T cells and thymic progenitors. Reportedly, only several hundred clones from non-depleted graft cells drove alpha-beta T-cell counts at about two months. By one year post-transplant, T-cell counts and diversity largely arose from T cells that were newly produced.

This clonotype showed up many times. Its antigen is currently unknown. A TCRbeta library incorporating unique molecular identifiers was prepared. One entry per CDR3 protein results from TCRdb running MiXCR on the PCR reads. The sample has fewer than 20,000 distinct CDR3 sequences, under 6.5% seen once. Material: PBMCs, obtained before TCRalphabeta/CD19-depleted stem cell transplant. The source is a boy younger than 18 with acute lymphoblastic leukemia, due to receive a stem cell transplant.

DNA for the CDR3: TGTGCCAGCAGTGAAGTTTTGGCCTACAATGAGCAGTTCTTC. Translated, it gives CASSEVLAYNEQFF. The chain links TRBV2 to TRBJ2-1; D remains ambiguous. Germline V gene sequence: CDR1 SNHLY, CDR2 FYNNEI. The ends were cut back, 1 base at V and 2 bases at J, with 6 bases in the middle. The CDR3 is 14 residues long.